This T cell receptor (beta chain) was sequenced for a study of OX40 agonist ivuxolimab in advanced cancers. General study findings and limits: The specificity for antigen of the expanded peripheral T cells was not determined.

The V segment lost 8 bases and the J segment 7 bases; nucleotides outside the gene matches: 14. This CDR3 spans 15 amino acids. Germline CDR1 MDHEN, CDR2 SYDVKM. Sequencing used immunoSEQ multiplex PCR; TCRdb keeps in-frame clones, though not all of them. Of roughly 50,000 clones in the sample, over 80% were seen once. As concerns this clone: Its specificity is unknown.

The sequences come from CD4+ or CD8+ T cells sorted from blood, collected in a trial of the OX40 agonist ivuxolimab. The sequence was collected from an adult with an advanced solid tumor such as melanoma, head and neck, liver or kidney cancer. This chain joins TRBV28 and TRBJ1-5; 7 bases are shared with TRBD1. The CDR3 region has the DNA TGTGCCAGCCGCGGGAAGGGGGCAAGTTGGCAGCCCCAGCATTTT. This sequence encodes CASRGKGASWQPQHF.